The rows below give T cell receptor beta chains drawn from one sample of a study of shared clonotypes between healthy human individuals. Sequencing used immunoSEQ multiplex PCR; TCRdb keeps in-frame clones, though not all of them. Of over a million clones listed, around 82% were seen once; the top ten hold roughly 0.65%. Material for sequencing was memory CD4+ T cells from PBMCs. The receptors originated from a young man in good health. Some clones in this sample may be carry-over from other donors' samples. Each CDR3 is given with its conserved first and last residue. D genes are given only for firm matches. Clone size appears in some rows only: once, few, many, or a class for an expanded clone.

TGCGCCAGCAGCCCCGGCGGTGGCGGGACAGTTTACGAGCAGTACTTC | CASSPGGGGTVYEQYF | TRBJ2-7 | . | TRBV5-1 | . | 16
TGCAGCGTTGAGGGCAGGGGGCGCACCGGGGAGCTGTTTTTT | CSVEGRGRTGELFF | TRBJ2-2 | TRBD1 | TRBV29-1 | . | 14
TGTGCCAGCAGCCCGGGACGGCGAGGGTTTCAGACCCAGTACTTC | CASSPGRRGFQTQYF | TRBJ2-5 | . | TRBV7-2 | . | 15
TGTGCCAGCAGCTTGTGGGGACAGGGGGCACGAGAGACCCAGTACTTC | CASSLWGQGARETQYF | TRBJ2-5 | TRBD1 | TRBV5-4 | . | 16
TGCAGCGCTGCCCAGGGGACAGGGGTCGGCACCGGGGAGCTGTTTTTT | CSAAQGTGVGTGELFF | TRBJ2-2 | TRBD1 | TRBV29-1 | . | 16
TGTGCCAGCAGCGCCCCGGGACTGTACAATGAGCAGTTCTTC | CASSAPGLYNEQFF | TRBJ2-1 | . | TRBV9 | . | 14
TGTGCCAGCAGCCGTAGAGGTAATGGAAACACCATATATTTT | CASSRRGNGNTIYF | TRBJ1-3 | . | TRBV13 | . | 14
TGTGCCAGTAGTATGAGGGCTAGCGGGAGGGGAATCTACAATGAGCAGTTCTTC | CASSMRASGRGIYNEQFF | TRBJ2-1 | TRBD2 | TRBV19 | . | 18
TGTGCCATCAGCCCGACTAGCGGGCAAGAGACCCAGTACTTC | CAISPTSGQETQYF | TRBJ2-5 | TRBD2 | TRBV10-3 | . | 14
TGTGCCAGCTCACGCGGGACAAACATCGGGAACTCCTACGAGCAGTACTTC | CASSRGTNIGNSYEQYF | TRBJ2-7 | . | TRBV18 | once | 17
TGTGCCACCCGGCGTGGTAGCAATGAGCAGTTCTTC | CATRRGSNEQFF | TRBJ2-1 | . | TRBV6-5 | . | 12